This TCR beta chain was documented in a study of cytomegalovirus exposure and HLA in healthy donors. The PCR ran on 60 Vbeta and 13 Jbeta primers. The authors' processing: Around 12 million of 65 million to 95 million unique TCR beta chains were shared, per a later count. Clones were sequenced by immunoSEQ multiplex PCR, and TCRdb holds only the in-frame ones, with some missing. The V and J calls and the clone size are those of that table, but D and trimming were determined from the DNA. Here the sample spans around 200,000 clones, roughly 80% being singletons. Within the sample, this clone is medium-sized. Antigen: not known. Study-wide points: A further, later analysis showed that HLA-associated TCR beta chains (compared with equally common others) were more clonally expanded. A prior analysis recorded that most TCR beta V segments were productive about 90% or about 30% of the time.

The germline V and J ends were trimmed by 2 bases and 4 bases, with 8 bases remaining between them. The CDR3 spans 13 residues. Germline lookup yields CDR1 LNHDA and CDR2 SQIVND (reference sequence). The TCR sequence derives from a man between 40 and 49 years old in good health and CMV-seropositive. V is TRBV19 and J is TRBJ1-2, with unresolved D. Material for sequencing was PBMCs. The CDR3 bases are TGTGCCAGTAGTATATCCGAGAGCTATGGCTACACCTTC. Amino acids: CASSISESYGYTF.